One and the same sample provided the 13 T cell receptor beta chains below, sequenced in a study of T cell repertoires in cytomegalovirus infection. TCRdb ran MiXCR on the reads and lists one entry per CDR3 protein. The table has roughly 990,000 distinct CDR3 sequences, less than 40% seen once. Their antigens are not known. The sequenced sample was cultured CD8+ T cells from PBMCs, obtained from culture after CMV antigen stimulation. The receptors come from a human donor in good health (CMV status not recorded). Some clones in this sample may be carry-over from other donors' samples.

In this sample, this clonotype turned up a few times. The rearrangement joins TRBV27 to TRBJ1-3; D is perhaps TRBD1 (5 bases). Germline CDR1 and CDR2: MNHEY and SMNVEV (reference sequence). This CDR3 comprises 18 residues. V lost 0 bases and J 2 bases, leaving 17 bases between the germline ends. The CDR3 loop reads CASSLSGAGNYPGNTIYF. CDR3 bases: TGTGCCAGCAGTTTATCGGGTGCAGGGAATTATCCTGGAAACACCATATATTTT.

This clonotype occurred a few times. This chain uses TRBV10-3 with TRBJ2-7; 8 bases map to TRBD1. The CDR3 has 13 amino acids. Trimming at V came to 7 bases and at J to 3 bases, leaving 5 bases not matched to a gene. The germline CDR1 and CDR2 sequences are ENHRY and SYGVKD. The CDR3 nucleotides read TGTGCCATCACATCGGGACAGGACTACGAGCAGTACTTC. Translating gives CAITSGQDYEQYF.

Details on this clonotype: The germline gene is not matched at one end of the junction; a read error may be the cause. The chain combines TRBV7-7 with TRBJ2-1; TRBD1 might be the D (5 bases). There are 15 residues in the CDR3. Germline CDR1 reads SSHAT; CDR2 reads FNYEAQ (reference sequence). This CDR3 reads CASSLEGAGYNEQFF. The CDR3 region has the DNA TGTGCTAGCAGCTTGGAAGGGGCTGGCTACAATGAGCAGTTCTTC.

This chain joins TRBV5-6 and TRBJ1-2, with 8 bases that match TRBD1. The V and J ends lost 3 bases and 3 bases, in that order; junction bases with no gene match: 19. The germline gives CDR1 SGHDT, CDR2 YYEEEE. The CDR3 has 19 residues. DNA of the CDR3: TGTGCCAGCAGCTCCATTTGGGGACAGGCCTCTTCGTGGGACTATGGCTACACCTTC. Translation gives CASSSIWGQASSWDYGYTF.

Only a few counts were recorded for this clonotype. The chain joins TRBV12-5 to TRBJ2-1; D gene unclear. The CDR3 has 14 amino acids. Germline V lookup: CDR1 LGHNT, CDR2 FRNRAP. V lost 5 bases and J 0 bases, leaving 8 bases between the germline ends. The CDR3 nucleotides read TGTGCTAGTGGTACCAATCCCTCCTACAATGAGCAGTTCTTC. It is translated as CASGTNPSYNEQFF.

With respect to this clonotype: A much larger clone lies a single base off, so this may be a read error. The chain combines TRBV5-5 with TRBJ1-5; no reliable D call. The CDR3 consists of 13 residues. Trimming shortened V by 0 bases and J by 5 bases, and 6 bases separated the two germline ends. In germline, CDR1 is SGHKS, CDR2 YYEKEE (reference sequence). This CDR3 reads CASSLDVYQPQHF. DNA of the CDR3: TGTGCCAGCAGCTTGGACGTTTATCAGCCCCAGCATTTT.

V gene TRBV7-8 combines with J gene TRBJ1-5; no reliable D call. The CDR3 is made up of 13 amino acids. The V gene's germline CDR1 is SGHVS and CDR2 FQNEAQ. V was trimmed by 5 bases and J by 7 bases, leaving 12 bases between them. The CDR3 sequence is CASSAPMGQPQHF. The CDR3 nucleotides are TGTGCCAGCAGCGCCCCGATGGGACAGCCCCAGCATTTT.

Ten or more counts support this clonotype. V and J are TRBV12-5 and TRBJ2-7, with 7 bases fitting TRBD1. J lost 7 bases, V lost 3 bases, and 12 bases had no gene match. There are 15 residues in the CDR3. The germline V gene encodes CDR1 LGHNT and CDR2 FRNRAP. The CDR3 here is CASGLWREGAEEQYF. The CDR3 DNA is TGTGCTAGTGGTTTATGGAGAGAGGGGGCAGAGGAGCAGTACTTC.

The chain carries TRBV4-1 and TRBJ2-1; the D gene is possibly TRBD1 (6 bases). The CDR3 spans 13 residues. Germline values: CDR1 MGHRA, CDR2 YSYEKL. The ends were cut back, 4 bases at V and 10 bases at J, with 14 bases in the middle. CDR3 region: CASSLQPDSEQFF. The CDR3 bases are TGCGCCAGCAGCCTTCAGCCGGACAGCGAGCAGTTCTTC.

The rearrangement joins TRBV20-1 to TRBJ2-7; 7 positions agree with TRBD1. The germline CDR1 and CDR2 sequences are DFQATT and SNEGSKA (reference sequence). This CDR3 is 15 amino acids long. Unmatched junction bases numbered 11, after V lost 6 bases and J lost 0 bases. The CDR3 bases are TGCAGTGCCACCTTGCCCGGGACAGTCTCCTACGAGCAGTACTTC. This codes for CSATLPGTVSYEQYF.

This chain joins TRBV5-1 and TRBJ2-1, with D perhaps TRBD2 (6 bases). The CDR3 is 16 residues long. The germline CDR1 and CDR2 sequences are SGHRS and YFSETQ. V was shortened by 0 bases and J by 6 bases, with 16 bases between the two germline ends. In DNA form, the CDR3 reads TGCGCCAGCAGCTTGGCCTGGAGGGAGATGGGCAATGAGCAGTTCTTC. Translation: CASSLAWREMGNEQFF.

The CDR3 sequence: CASSPRDRRLPSYEQYV. The CDR3 nucleotides are TGTGCCAGCAGTCCCCGGGACAGGCGGCTGCCGTCCTACGAGCAGTACGTC. The V call is TRBV6-2 or TRBV6-3, the J call TRBJ2-7; the match to TRBD1 covers 8 bases. The CDR3 length is 17 residues. Trimming removed 5 bases from V and 1 base from J; junction bases left unmatched: 13. Germline V gene sequence: CDR1 MNHEY, CDR2 SVGEGT.

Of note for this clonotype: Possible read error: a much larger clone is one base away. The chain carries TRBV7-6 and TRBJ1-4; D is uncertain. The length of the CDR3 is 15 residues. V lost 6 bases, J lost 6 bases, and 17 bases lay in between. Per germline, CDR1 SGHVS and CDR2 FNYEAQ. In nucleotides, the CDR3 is TGTGCCAGCAGTCCCCTCGGGGAAAATGATGAAAAACTGTTTTTT. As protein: CASSPLGENDEKLFF.